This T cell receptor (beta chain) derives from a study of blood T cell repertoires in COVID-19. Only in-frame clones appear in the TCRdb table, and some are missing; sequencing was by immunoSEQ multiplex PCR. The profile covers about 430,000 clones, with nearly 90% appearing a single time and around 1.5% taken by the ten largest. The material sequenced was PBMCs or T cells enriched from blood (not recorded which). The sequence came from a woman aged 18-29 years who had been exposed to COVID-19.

The CDR3 sequence is CASSLLGEAYEQYF. The CDR3 DNA reads TGTGCCAGCAGCTTGTTAGGGGAGGCCTACGAGCAGTACTTC. The chain joins TRBV5-8 to TRBJ2-7, with a weak D call TRBD2 (6 bases). The CDR3 extends over 14 amino acids. Trimming removed 1 base at V and 2 bases at J, with 10 bases between. From germline, CDR1 is SGHTS and CDR2 YDEGEE.